The 32 T cell receptor beta chains below come from one sample, sequenced in a study of cytomegalovirus exposure and HLA in healthy donors. Primers for the PCR totalled 60 Vbeta and 13 Jbeta. Repertoires were generated with immunoSEQ multiplex PCR, while TCRdb's copy carries only in-frame clones and drops some. Here the sample spans about 130,000 clones, more than 70% being singletons. Sequencing used PBMCs. The origin of the receptors is a man aged 25-45 years in good health and CMV-seronegative.

The chain joins TRBV5-1 to TRBJ2-1, with 13 bases matching TRBD2. Germline V gene sequence: CDR1 SGHRS, CDR2 YFSETQ. V lost 4 bases and J lost 6; bases outside the gene matches: 16. There are 19 residues in the CDR3. The CDR3 loop is CASSLMAGLAGSRGNEQFF. The DNA for the CDR3 is TGCGCCAGCAGCCTTATGGCGGGACTAGCGGGGTCTAGGGGCAATGAGCAGTTCTTC.

This chain uses TRBV7-3 with TRBJ1-1; 8 positions match TRBD1. V was pared by 2 bases and J by 5 bases, with 16 bases of the junction left unmatched. The germline V gene encodes CDR1 SGHTA and CDR2 FQGTGA. This CDR3 has 18 amino acids. The CDR3, as DNA: TGTGCCAGCAGCTTAGACTCCTACGACAGGGGTTTGGGTACTGAAGCTTTCTTT. This encodes CASSLDSYDRGLGTEAFF.

V gene TRBV6-5 combines with J gene TRBJ1-2; D not certain. V dropped 6 bases and J dropped 5 bases, with 19 bases sitting between them. Germline CDR1 is MNHEY and CDR2 is SVGAGI. The CDR3 has 15 amino acids. CDR3 in amino acids: CASSPRNLPRYGYTF. CDR3 in DNA: TGTGCCAGCAGCCCGAGGAACTTGCCTCGATATGGCTACACCTTC.

J is TRBJ1-2 and V is TRBV18, with 9 positions matching TRBD1. The V segment lost 6 bases and the J segment 8 bases; nucleotides outside the gene matches: 7. CDR3 length equals 13 residues. Per the germline V gene, CDR1 is KGHSH and CDR2 is LQKENI. This chain's CDR3 is CASSLGQGDGYTF. DNA for the CDR3: TGTGCCAGCTCGCTGGGACAGGGAGACGGCTACACCTTC. Drawing the rest from reference TRBV18 and TRBJ1-2, the complete variable domain is NAGVMQNPRHLVRRRGQEARLRCSPMKGHSHVYWYRQLPEEGLKFMVYLQKENIIDESGMPKERFSAEFPKEGPSILRIQQVVRGDSAAYFCASSLGQGDGYTFGSGTRLTVV.

The chain joins TRBV11-3 to TRBJ2-3; tentative D call: TRBD2 (6 bases). This CDR3 comprises 12 residues. The germline gives CDR1 SGHNT, CDR2 YENEEA. Trimming pared 6 bases from V and 6 bases from J, leaving 10 bases between. The CDR3 bases are TGTGCCAGCAGTTCTGGGGGGGATACGCAGTATTTT. This gives the protein CASSSGGDTQYF.

The chain employs TRBV7-6 and TRBJ2-3; TRBD1 matches at 10 bases. This CDR3 is 16 amino acids long. Germline V gene sequence: CDR1 SGHVS, CDR2 FNYEAQ. J was trimmed by 1 base and V by 2 bases; bases with no gene match: 3. The CDR3 region has the DNA TGTGCCAGCAGCTTACTGGACAGGGGGGGCACAGATACGCAGTATTTT. Translation: CASSLLDRGGTDTQYF. The complete variable domain, with remaining parts taken from reference TRBV7-6 and TRBJ2-3, reads GAGVSQSPRYKVTKRGQDVALRCDPISGHVSLYWYRQALGQGPEFLTYFNYEAQQDKSGLPNDRFSAERPEGSISTLTIQRTEQRDSAMYRCASSLLDRGGTDTQYFGPGTRLTVL.

This clone was observed a few times. Relative to the germline gene, one junction end is altered; a read error may explain this. The V and J genes are TRBV7-9 and TRBJ2-3, with D perhaps TRBD1 (7 bases). Germline V CDR1 and CDR2: SEHNR, FQNEAQ (reference sequence). CDR3 length: 12 residues. CDR3 DNA: TGTTCCAGCAGGGGGGAGGCAGATACGCAGTATTTT. Protein: CSSRGEADTQYF. The whole variable domain, remainder taken from reference TRBV7-9 and TRBJ2-3, is DTGVSQNPRHKITKRGQNVTFRCDPISEHNRLYWYRQTLGQGPEFLTYFQNEAQLEKSRLLSDRFSAERPKGSFSTLEIQRTEQGDSAMYLCSSRGEADTQYFGPGTRLTVL.

The rearrangement links TRBV6-5 to TRBJ2-7; the match to TRBD1 covers 7 bases. After removal of 10 bases from V and 6 bases from J, the junction contained 15 bases not matched to a gene. Germline V gene sequence: CDR1 MNHEY, CDR2 SVGAGI. The CDR3 consists of 14 residues. The CDR3 DNA is TGTGCCACGAACACCGGGACAGCCCCCTCCGAGCAGTACTTC. As protein: CATNTGTAPSEQYF.

This clone appeared a few times. The sample has other DNA sequences that encode this CDR3 too. The chain links TRBV6-1 to TRBJ1-3; 7 positions match TRBD1. V gave up 7 bases and J gave up 0 bases; unmatched junction bases: 3. This CDR3 is built from 14 residues. The germline gives CDR1 MNHNS, CDR2 SASEGT. CDR3 region: CASMTGFSGNTIYF. In nucleotides, the CDR3 is TGTGCCAGCATGACAGGGTTCTCTGGAAACACCATATATTTT.

This clone showed up just a few times. The chain employs TRBV5-1 and TRBJ1-2, with TRBD1 matching over 8 bases. The CDR3 is 13 residues long. V lost 6 bases and J lost 4; bases outside the gene matches: 5. Per the germline V gene, CDR1 is SGHRS and CDR2 is YFSETQ. The CDR3 is CASTAGGGYGYTF. The CDR3 DNA reads TGCGCCAGCACGGCAGGGGGCGGCTATGGCTACACCTTC.

This chain connects TRBV4-3 to TRBJ2-5, with 9 bases fitting TRBD1. CDR1 is LGHNA and CDR2 is YSLEER in the germline V gene. After removal of 4 bases from V and 4 bases from J, the junction contained 7 bases not matched to a gene. This CDR3 region has 15 residues. This chain's CDR3 is CASSRTGDSRETQYF. The CDR3 nucleotides read TGCGCCAGCAGCCGGACAGGGGATAGTAGAGAGACCCAGTACTTC.

V and J are TRBV19 and TRBJ1-5; 9 bases agree with TRBD1. CDR1 is LNHDA and CDR2 is SQIVND in the germline V gene (reference sequence). J was trimmed by 6 bases and V by 6 bases; bases with no gene match: 12. The CDR3 sequence is 16 residues long. The CDR3 reads CASRGTNRGRSQPQHF. The CDR3 nucleotides read TGTGCCAGTAGGGGCACAAACAGGGGGCGCAGTCAGCCCCAGCATTTT. The variable domain in full, with the rest retrieved from reference TRBV19 and TRBJ1-5, is DGGITQSPKYLFRKEGQNVTLSCEQNLNHDAMYWYRQDPGQGLRLIYYSQIVNDFQKGDIAEGYSVSREKKESFPLTVTSAQKNPTAFYLCASRGTNRGRSQPQHFGDGTRLSIL.

The rearrangement links TRBV6-6 to TRBJ1-1; no reliable D call. Trimming took 8 bases from V and 2 from J, leaving 15 bases between them. The CDR3 is 14 amino acids. The V gene's germline CDR1 is MNHNY and CDR2 SVGAGI (reference sequence). CDR3 nucleotide sequence: TGTGCCAGCGGGCTTTTACACGAAAACACTGAAGCTTTCTTT. Translating gives CASGLLHENTEAFF.

V and J are TRBV7-9 and TRBJ2-7, with D possibly being TRBD2 (6 bases). Per the germline V gene, CDR1 is SEHNR and CDR2 is FQNEAQ (reference sequence). Trimming stripped 5 bases from V and 2 bases from J, with 22 bases between. CDR3 size: 17 residues. The chain's CDR3 is CASSAPRVGTRTYEQYF. The CDR3 DNA reads TGTGCCAGCAGCGCCCCACGGGTAGGGACTCGAACCTACGAGCAGTACTTC.

The CDR3 is CASATSTSGGGTDTQYF. For the CDR3, the DNA is TGTGCCAGCGCCACATCGACTAGCGGGGGTGGCACAGATACGCAGTATTTT. V and J are TRBV4-2 and TRBJ2-3; 12 bases map to TRBD2. The CDR3 is 17 amino acids. The J segment lost 1 base and the V segment lost 8 bases, leaving 10 bases of the junction unmatched. Germline V lookup: CDR1 LGHNA, CDR2 YNFKEQ.

Only one count was recorded for this clone. The chain joins TRBV11-1 to TRBJ2-7; weak D call: TRBD2 (6 bases). The V end was cut by 0 bases, the J end by 2 bases, with 8 bases between. The CDR3 totals 14 residues. Germline CDR1 is SGHAT and CDR2 is FQDESV (reference sequence). For the CDR3, the DNA is TGTGCCAGCAGCTTAGCGGGGGGACCCTACGAGCAGTACTTC. This gives the protein CASSLAGGPYEQYF.

This rearrangement joins TRBV18 to TRBJ1-2; 7 bases fit TRBD1. Germline V gives CDR1 KGHSH, CDR2 LQKENI. There are 16 residues in the CDR3. With 5 bases clipped from V and 4 bases from J, the junction kept 13 bases outside the gene matches. The CDR3 region has the DNA TGTGCCAGCTCATTGACAGGGACTCCTAATCTCTATGGCTACACCTTC. It codes for CASSLTGTPNLYGYTF.

The chain combines TRBV19 with TRBJ2-5; 8 bases map to TRBD1. V shed 4 bases, J shed 4 bases, and the junction held 5 bases outside the gene matches. CDR3 length: 14 residues. Germline-derived CDR1 and CDR2 are LNHDA and SQIVND (reference sequence). CDR3 DNA sequence: TGTGCCAGTAGTAGCGGACAGGGTGGAGAGACCCAGTACTTC. It is translated as CASSSGQGGETQYF.

V is TRBV30 and J is TRBJ2-7; D may be TRBD1 (6 bases). This CDR3 region has 12 residues. Trimming stripped 4 bases from V and 4 bases from J, with 11 bases between. Germline V CDR1 and CDR2: GTSNPN, SVGIG (reference sequence). The CDR3 protein is CAWTGVGYEQYF. CDR3 coding DNA: TGTGCCTGGACAGGGGTTGGGTACGAGCAGTACTTC.

Concerning this clone: A junction end diverges from the germline sequence, so it may reflect a read error. The V and J genes are TRBV7-9 and TRBJ1-6, with D tentatively TRBD1 (5 bases). The CDR3 runs 16 residues. Germline V gene sequence: CDR1 SEHNR, CDR2 FQNEAQ (reference sequence). CDR3 nucleotides: TGTTCCAGCAGCCCATCGGGGGGGGGCTATAATTCACCCCTCCACTTT. Translated, it gives CSSSPSGGGYNSPLHF. Full variable domain (remainder filled in from reference TRBV7-9 and TRBJ1-6): DTGVSQNPRHKITKRGQNVTFRCDPISEHNRLYWYRQTLGQGPEFLTYFQNEAQLEKSRLLSDRFSAERPKGSFSTLEIQRTEQGDSAMYLCSSSPSGGGYNSPLHFGNGTRLTVT.

The chain links TRBV5-1 to TRBJ1-1; TRBD1 matches at 9 bases. The V gene end was trimmed by 2 bases and the J gene end by 2 bases; junction bases not matched to a gene: 4. Germline V gives CDR1 SGHRS, CDR2 YFSETQ. CDR3 length equals 15 residues. As DNA, the CDR3 is TGCGCCAGCAGCTTCGGGACAGGGCTCAACACTGAAGCTTTCTTT. Translation gives CASSFGTGLNTEAFF.

The chain recombines TRBV19 with TRBJ2-2; 8 nucleotides line up with TRBD2. The V gene's germline CDR1 is LNHDA and CDR2 SQIVND (reference sequence). CDR3 length: 16 amino acids. After removal of 4 bases from V and 5 bases from J, the junction contained 9 bases not matched to a gene. CDR3 coding DNA: TGTGCCAGTAGTACAAGACCGGGACTAGGTACCGGGGAGCTGTTTTTT. It is translated as CASSTRPGLGTGELFF.

V and J are TRBV5-4 and TRBJ2-7; D is undetermined. The CDR3 has 12 residues. V was shortened by 5 bases and J by 6 bases, with 12 bases between the two germline ends. Germline V gives CDR1 SGHNT, CDR2 YYREEE (reference sequence). As DNA, the CDR3 is TGTGCCAGCAGTTCTGTTTCTAGCGAGCAGTACTTC. Residues: CASSSVSSEQYF.

This clone was counted only a few times. The gene calls are TRBV7-2 and TRBJ1-2; D not certain. The CDR3 is 12 residues long. The ends were cut back, 4 bases at V and 7 bases at J, with 10 bases in the middle. From germline, CDR1 is SGHTA and CDR2 FQGNSA. Here the CDR3 reads CASSYRHRGYTF. CDR3 coding DNA: TGTGCCAGCAGCTACAGACACCGTGGCTACACCTTC.

This chain joins TRBV6-1 and TRBJ2-2, with TRBD2 as a possible D gene (6 bases). V was cut by 3 bases and J by 6 bases, with 11 bases left in between. Germline V gene data show CDR1 as MNHNS and CDR2 as SASEGT. The CDR3 covers 14 residues. CDR3 nucleotides: TGTGCCAGCAGTGACGGGGGTTTCCCCGGGGAGCTGTTTTTT. Its protein product is CASSDGGFPGELFF.

CDR3 sequence reads: CATLRVLRDGYTF. CDR3 coding DNA: TGTGCCACCTTAAGAGTCCTTCGAGATGGCTACACCTTC. The J gene is TRBJ1-2, the V gene TRBV11-2, with D uncertain. V was clipped by 10 bases and J by 6 bases, with 18 bases between them. Germline V gives CDR1 SGHAT, CDR2 FQNNGV. The CDR3 sequence is 13 residues long.

The chain employs TRBV7-8 and TRBJ2-4, with D perhaps TRBD1 (6 bases). Trimming removed 5 bases at V and 0 bases at J, with 17 bases between. Germline CDR1 and CDR2: SGHVS and FQNEAQ. The CDR3 is 17 amino acids. CDR3 sequence reads: CASSITWGTRAKNIQYF. The CDR3 DNA sequence: TGTGCCAGCAGCATAACTTGGGGGACAAGAGCCAAAAACATTCAGTACTTC.

The V and J genes are TRBV7-2 and TRBJ2-1; perhaps TRBD1 as D (5 bases). The CDR3 is made up of 14 amino acids. In germline, CDR1 is SGHTA, CDR2 FQGNSA. Trimming removed 0 bases from V and 5 bases from J, with 8 bases in between. As DNA, the CDR3 is TGTGCCAGCAGCTTAGCGGCCAGGGACAATGAGCAGTTCTTC. Encoded protein: CASSLAARDNEQFF.

The CDR3 spells CASSRTQGDSYYGYTF. The DNA for the CDR3 is TGTGCCAGCAGCCGAACCCAGGGGGATTCTTACTATGGCTACACCTTC. V is TRBV5-6 and J is TRBJ1-2, with 7 bases identical to TRBD1. Germline V lookup: CDR1 SGHDT, CDR2 YYEEEE. This CDR3 has 16 residues. V shed 4 bases, J shed 3 bases, and the junction held 12 bases outside the gene matches. Full variable domain (missing parts from reference TRBV5-6 and TRBJ1-2): DAGVTQSPTHLIKTRGQQVTLRCSPKSGHDTVSWYQQALGQGPQFIFQYYEEEERQRGNFPDRFSGHQFPNYSSELNVNALLLGDSALYLCASSRTQGDSYYGYTFGSGTRLTVV.

J is TRBJ2-7 and V is TRBV4-2; 7 bases are a match to TRBD1. The CDR3 is 16 amino acids. Germline CDR1 LGHNA, CDR2 YNFKEQ. After removal of 2 bases from V and 0 bases from J, the junction contained 7 bases not matched to a gene. DNA for the CDR3: TGTGCCAGCAGCCAACCGGGACAGTTGAGCTCCTACGAGCAGTACTTC. Its protein product is CASSQPGQLSSYEQYF.

Points on this clone: The junction differs from germline at one of its ends, possibly a read error. V and J are TRBV11-2 and TRBJ2-5, with D possibly TRBD1 on 6 matching bases. This CDR3 has 18 amino acids. Germline V gene data show CDR1 as SGHAT and CDR2 as FQNNGV. In nucleotides, the CDR3 is TGTGCCAGCAGCATAGACCGCGACCAGCTTCAGGGGCAAGAGACCCAGTACTTC. It is translated as CASSIDRDQLQGQETQYF.

The chain joins TRBV30 to TRBJ1-2; TRBD1 matches 7 bases. The germline CDR1 and CDR2 sequences are GTSNPN and SVGIG (reference sequence). The CDR3 covers 12 residues. J lost 4 bases, V lost 4 bases, and 3 bases had no gene match. The CDR3 DNA sequence: TGTGCCTGGAACCAGGGGGGCTATGGCTACACCTTC. Its protein product is CAWNQGGYGYTF.